These 21 T cell receptor beta chains were all obtained from the same sample, sequenced in a study of immune characterization of retroperitoneal liposarcoma. TCRdb reanalysed the PCR reads using MiXCR and keeps one entry per CDR3 protein. The table has roughly 9,300 distinct CDR3 sequences, 37% seen once. Material for sequencing was tumor tissue. The origin of the receptors is a female donor with retroperitoneal liposarcoma.

V and J are TRBV11-2 and TRBJ2-5; perhaps TRBD1 as D (7 bases). Between the trimmed V and J ends, which lost 5 bases and 11 bases, there was a span of 27 bases. The CDR3 totals 16 residues. Germline values: CDR1 SGHAT, CDR2 FQNNGV. The CDR3 is CASSTSRGTAKGEQYF. The DNA of the CDR3 is TGTGCCAGCAGCACAAGCCGGGGGACAGCTAAAGGGGAGCAGTACTTC. Complete variable domain (other parts from reference TRBV11-2 and TRBJ2-5): EAGVAQSPRYKIIEKRQSVAFWCNPISGHATLYWYQQILGQGPKLLIQFQNNGVVDDSQLPKDRFSAERLKGVDSTLKIQPAKLEDSAVYLCASSTSRGTAKGEQYFGPGTRLLVL.

The rearrangement uses TRBV27 and TRBJ2-1; 9 bases fit TRBD2. V shed 5 bases and J 3 bases; nucleotides not matched to a gene: 2. Germline V gene sequence: CDR1 MNHEY, CDR2 SMNVEV (reference sequence). The length of the CDR3 is 14 residues. The CDR3 DNA reads TGTGCCAGCAGTCCTAGCGGGAACTACAATGAGCAGTTCTTC. Translated, it gives CASSPSGNYNEQFF.

This sequence joins TRBV7-8 and TRBJ2-5, with 8 bases lining up with TRBD2. This CDR3 is built from 14 residues. The germline CDR1 and CDR2 sequences are SGHVS and FQNEAQ. V shed 3 bases and J 5 bases; nucleotides not matched to a gene: 5. CDR3 sequence (DNA): TGTGCCAGCAGCTTGGGCGGGAGGTCCGAGACCCAGTACTTC. Residues: CASSLGGRSETQYF. The full variable domain, with the rest looked up from reference TRBV7-8 and TRBJ2-5, is GAGVSQSPRYKVAKRGQDVALRCDPISGHVSLFWYQQALGQGPEFLTYFQNEAQLDKSGLPSDRFFAERPEGSVSTLKIQRTQQEDSAVYLCASSLGGRSETQYFGPGTRLLVL.

This clonotype was observed a handful of times. V is TRBV7-8 and J is TRBJ1-5; D not resolved. The V gene's germline CDR1 is SGHVS and CDR2 FQNEAQ. Trimming removed 1 base from V and 5 bases from J, with 15 bases in between. This CDR3 is 16 amino acids long. CDR3: CASSLVVAARDQPQHF. The CDR3 DNA reads TGTGCCAGCAGCTTAGTAGTGGCGGCGCGCGATCAGCCCCAGCATTTT.

At least ten counts were recorded for this clonotype. The chain joins TRBV6-6 to TRBJ2-1; D not certain. The J call may be in error: the DNA end matches TRBJ2-7 better. The germline gives CDR1 MNHNY, CDR2 SVGAGI (reference sequence). This CDR3 has 13 amino acids. The CDR3 region is CASSYSRSIEQYF. CDR3 DNA sequence: TGTGCCAGCAGTTACTCACGGTCAATAGAGCAGTACTTC.

CDR3 region: CASTKPAAGGVNTGELFF. As DNA, the CDR3 is TGTGCCAGCACCAAACCGGCAGCGGGGGGGGTTAACACCGGGGAGCTGTTTTTT. V gene TRBV7-2 combines with J gene TRBJ2-2; TRBD2 aligns across 10 bases. CDR3 length: 18 residues. Germline CDR1 and CDR2: SGHTA and FQGNSA. Germline trimming cut 7 bases from V and 2 bases from J; bases unmatched to any gene: 13.

V gene TRBV6-5 combines with J gene TRBJ2-3, with 9 bases fitting TRBD1. The trim removed 4 bases at V and 4 bases at J, leaving 9 bases unmatched. The CDR3 runs 16 residues. Looked up from germline, CDR1 is MNHEY and CDR2 is SVGAGI. The chain's CDR3 is CASSSIQGQGSDTQYF. The DNA of the CDR3 is TGTGCCAGCAGTTCCATACAGGGACAGGGCTCAGATACGCAGTATTTT.

This clonotype has just a few counts. This chain links TRBV6-5 with TRBJ1-2; 10 bases line up with TRBD1. Germline CDR1 reads MNHEY; CDR2 reads SVGAGI. Unmatched junction bases numbered 6, after V lost 6 bases and J lost 2 bases. This CDR3 contains 15 residues. The CDR3 sequence is CASSRQGAANYGYTF. For the CDR3, the DNA is TGTGCCAGCAGCCGACAGGGGGCCGCCAACTATGGCTACACCTTC.

The CDR3 DNA is TGTGCCAGCAGCTTCCTAGCGGGACCGGGTGAGCAGTTCTTC. Its protein product is CASSFLAGPGEQFF. The chain uses TRBV7-2 and TRBJ2-1, with TRBD2 matching 9 bases. CDR1 SGHTA and CDR2 FQGNSA come from the germline V gene. V was clipped by 3 bases and J by 9 bases; unmatched bases: 6. There are 14 residues in the CDR3.

The chain has TRBV6-6 and TRBJ2-5; D remains unclear. The germline V and J ends were trimmed by 0 bases and 1 base, with 9 bases remaining between them. CDR3 length equals 15 residues. The V gene's germline CDR1 is MNHNY and CDR2 SVGAGI (reference sequence). The CDR3 sequence: CASSYSRLVQETQYF. Here the CDR3 DNA reads TGTGCCAGCAGTTACTCGAGGTTGGTCCAAGAGACCCAGTACTTC.

The V and J genes are TRBV6-1 and TRBJ2-2; TRBD1 might be the D (6 bases). Per germline, CDR1 MNHNS and CDR2 SASEGT. CDR3 size: 15 residues. V was clipped by 5 bases and J by 1 base, with 11 bases between them. The CDR3 region is CASSRGYLNTGELFF. The CDR3 DNA sequence: TGTGCCAGCAGTAGGGGGTACCTGAACACCGGGGAGCTGTTTTTT.

A note on this clonotype: A clone one base away is much larger, so this may be a read error. The CDR3 does not end in the conserved phenylalanine or tryptophan, so this is likely a read error. The chain carries TRBV7-6 and TRBJ2-7, with 10 bases matching TRBD1. Trimming removed 3 bases from V and 0 bases from J; junction bases left unmatched: 2. CDR3 length equals 15 residues. Germline V gene lookup returns CDR1 SGHVS and CDR2 FNYEAQ. This CDR3 is CASSLGQGSSYEQYL. CDR3 DNA: TGTGCCAGCAGCTTGGGACAGGGGAGCTCCTACGAGCAGTACTTA.

This clonotype was picked up a small number of times. V and J are TRBV30 and TRBJ2-4, with TRBD1 identical over 8 bases. With V trimmed by 8 bases and J by 6 bases, 3 bases remained unmatched. This CDR3 region has 11 residues. Germline V CDR1 and CDR2: GTSNPN, SVGIG (reference sequence). In DNA form, the CDR3 reads TGTGCCAGAGGACAGGGAAACATTCAGTACTTC. Translated: CARGQGNIQYF.

This clonotype is judged medium-sized. V and J are TRBV12-3 or TRBV12-4 and TRBJ2-3, with 9 nucleotides matching TRBD2. The CDR3 is made up of 17 amino acids. V lost 0 bases and J lost 5; bases outside the gene matches: 9. CDR3 residues: CASSLAYGGRAGDTQYF. CDR3 DNA: TGTGCCAGCAGTTTAGCCTACGGCGGGAGGGCCGGAGATACGCAGTATTTT.

This chain connects TRBV25-1 to TRBJ2-5; 7 positions match TRBD1. Germline lookup yields CDR1 MGHDK and CDR2 SYGVNS. V shed 0 bases and J 2 bases; nucleotides not matched to a gene: 0. This CDR3 is built from 14 residues. CDR3 in amino acids: CASSEYRGQETQYF. DNA for the CDR3: TGTGCCAGCAGTGAATACAGGGGGCAAGAGACCCAGTACTTC.

The V call is TRBV6-4, the J call TRBJ2-1, with D perhaps given as TRBD1 or TRBD2 (5 bases each). The J call is in doubt because the DNA end fits TRBJ2-7 better. Germline CDR1 and CDR2: MRHNA and SNTAGT. The CDR3 runs 15 residues. DNA of the CDR3: TGTGCCAGCAGTGACTCCGAGGGGTTGGGGAATGAGCAGTACTTC. This encodes CASSDSEGLGNEQYF.

J is TRBJ1-4 and V is TRBV12-3 or TRBV12-4, with TRBD1 matching over 7 bases. The CDR3 is 15 amino acids. V was pared by 3 bases and J by 8 bases, with 9 bases of the junction left unmatched. In nucleotides, the CDR3 is TGTGCCAGCAGTTTGGGGACAGAAGGTCGGGAAAAACTGTTTTTT. This translates into CASSLGTEGREKLFF.

This clonotype came up a few times. This sequence joins TRBV12-3 or TRBV12-4 and TRBJ2-5; TRBD2 aligns across 7 bases. There are 15 residues in the CDR3. V trimming: 7 bases; J trimming: 11 bases; junction bases outside the gene matches: 19. CDR3 bases: TGTGCCAGCACCGCGCCCGGGGGGTTTATTAATGAGCAGTACTTC. As protein: CASTAPGGFINEQYF.

The rearrangement uses TRBV27 and TRBJ2-3; TRBD1 matches 8 bases. Near its end, the DNA agrees better with TRBJ2-7, so the J call may be wrong. The CDR3 runs to 13 residues. Germline V gene data show CDR1 as MNHEY and CDR2 as SMNVEV (reference sequence). The CDR3 reads CASSPQTGVEQYF. DNA for the CDR3: TGTGCCAGCAGTCCCCAGACAGGGGTCGAGCAGTACTTC.

The rearrangement uses TRBV6-1 and TRBJ2-3, with TRBD1 as a possible D gene (5 bases). The CDR3 is 13 residues long. Germline loops: CDR1 MNHNS, CDR2 SASEGT. V was clipped by 10 bases and J by 6 bases, with 17 bases between them. This CDR3 reads CATRATLEDTQYF. The CDR3 DNA is TGTGCCACCAGGGCCACCTTAGAGGATACGCAGTATTTT.

The rearrangement joins TRBV6-1 to TRBJ2-5, with no clear D. The germline gives CDR1 MNHNS, CDR2 SASEGT. The V end lost 5 bases, the J end lost 5 bases, and 12 bases lay between the germline ends. The CDR3 consists of 13 residues. This CDR3 reads CASSRWVSETQYF. The CDR3 DNA reads TGTGCCAGCAGTCGGTGGGTTTCGGAGACCCAGTACTTC.